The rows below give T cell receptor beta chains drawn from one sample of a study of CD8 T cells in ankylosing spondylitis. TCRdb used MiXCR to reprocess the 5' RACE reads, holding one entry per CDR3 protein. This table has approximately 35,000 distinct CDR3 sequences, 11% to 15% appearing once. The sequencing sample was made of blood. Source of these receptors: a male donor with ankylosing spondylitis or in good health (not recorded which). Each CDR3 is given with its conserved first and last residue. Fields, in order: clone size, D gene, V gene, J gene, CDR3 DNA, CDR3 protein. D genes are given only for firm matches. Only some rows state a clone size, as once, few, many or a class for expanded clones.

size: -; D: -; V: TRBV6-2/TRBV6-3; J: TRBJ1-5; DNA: TGTGCCAGCAGTCTCCCCGGGGGGCCTTCACAGCCCCAGCATTTT; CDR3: CASSLPGGPSQPQHF
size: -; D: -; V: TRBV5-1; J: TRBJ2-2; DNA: TGCGCCAGCAGCTTGGCCACCCCGAACACCGGGGAGCTGTTTTTT; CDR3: CASSLATPNTGELFF
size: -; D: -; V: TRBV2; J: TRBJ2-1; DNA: TGTGCCAGCAGCCTACTAGCATCCTACAATGAGCAGTTCTTC; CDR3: CASSLLASYNEQFF
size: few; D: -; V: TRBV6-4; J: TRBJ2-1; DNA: TGTGCCAGCAGTGACTCGAACAATGAGCAGTTCTTC; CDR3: CASSDSNNEQFF
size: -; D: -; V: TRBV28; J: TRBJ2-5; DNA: TGTGCCAGCAGCCTTAGGCGGTTGTGGCAGCCCTGGAAGGAGACCCAGTACTTC; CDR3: CASSLRRLWQPWKETQYF
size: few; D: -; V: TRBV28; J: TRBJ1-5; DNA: TGTGCCAGCAGGAGTGGTCAGCCCCAGCATTTT; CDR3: CASRSGQPQHF
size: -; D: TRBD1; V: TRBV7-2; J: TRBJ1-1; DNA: TGTGCCAGCAGCTTATCCCTGGGACAGGCGCATGAAGCTTTCTTT; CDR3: CASSLSLGQAHEAFF
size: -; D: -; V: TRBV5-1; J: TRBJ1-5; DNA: TGCGCCAGCGAGGGAGTGGGGAATCAGCCCCAGCATTTT; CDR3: CASEGVGNQPQHF
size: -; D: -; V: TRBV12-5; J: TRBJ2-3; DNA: TGTGCTAGTGGGACCCTCGGGGGTACGCAGTATTTT; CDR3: CASGTLGGTQYF
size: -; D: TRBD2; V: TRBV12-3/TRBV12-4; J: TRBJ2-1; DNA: TGTGCCAGCATGGCTAGCGGGGGTCCCTACAATGAGCAGTTCTTC; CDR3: CASMASGGPYNEQFF
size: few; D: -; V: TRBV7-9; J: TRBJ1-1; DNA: TGTGCCAGCAGCTTGGAACTTTCGGAAGCTTTCTTT; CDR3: CASSLELSEAFF
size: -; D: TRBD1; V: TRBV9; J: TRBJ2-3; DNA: TGTGCCAGCAGCGCCTACACAGGGGTCCGCACAGATACGCAGTATTTT; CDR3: CASSAYTGVRTDTQYF
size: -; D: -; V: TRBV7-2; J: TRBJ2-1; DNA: TGTGCCAGCAGTTGGAAGCGGAACAATGAGCAGTTCTTC; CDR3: CASSWKRNNEQFF